Given below is one T cell receptor (beta chain) in context. Its antigen remains unidentified. This sample was included in a study of cytomegalovirus exposure and HLA in healthy donors. Findings and caveats of the study: V segments that were indistinguishable, TRBV6-2 and TRBV6-3 among them, were omitted from analysis. The classifier, whose performance was assessed in both the original and validation cohorts, reportedly diagnosed cytomegalovirus status with high specificity and sensitivity. HLA allele associations emerged for roughly 17,000 TCR beta sequences in a later analysis, at 0.05 false discovery rate.

V lost 4 bases and J lost 4; bases outside the gene matches: 4. The CDR3 loop spans 14 amino acids. CDR1 is MNHEY and CDR2 is SVGAGI in the germline V gene. Primers for the PCR totalled 60 Vbeta and 13 Jbeta. The method was immunoSEQ multiplex PCR; TCRdb's version includes in-frame clones alone and lacks a portion of them. Its table records approximately 140,000 clones. Sequencing input: PBMCs. This chain connects TRBV6-5 to TRBJ2-7, with TRBD2 matching over 10 bases. The sequence was collected from a woman under 30 in good health and CMV-seronegative. In nucleotides, the CDR3 is TGTGCCAGCAGTTCTCTAGCGGGAGCTTACGAGCAGTACTTC. This gives the protein CASSSLAGAYEQYF.